The next 3 T cell receptor beta chains were all read from a single sample in a study of T cell repertoires in cytomegalovirus infection. Antigens of these TCRs are unknown. MiXCR, run by TCRdb on the reads, gives a single entry per CDR3 protein. The sample includes 830,000 or so distinct CDR3 sequences, around a third of them seen just once. The source was cultured CD8+ T cells from PBMCs, collected from culture after CMV antigen stimulation. These receptors originate from a human donor in good health (CMV status not recorded). Some clones in this sample may be carry-over from other donors' samples.

The chain has TRBV12-3 or TRBV12-4 and TRBJ2-1; TRBD1 might be the D (6 bases). The CDR3 totals 15 residues. Trimming shortened V by 3 bases and J by 3 bases, and 12 bases separated the two germline ends. This CDR3 is CASSFLPGHYNEQFF. DNA of the CDR3: TGTGCCAGCAGTTTTTTACCGGGACACTACAATGAGCAGTTCTTC.

The chain has TRBV7-8 and TRBJ1-2; TRBD1 matches at 9 bases. Trimming removed 5 bases from V and 1 base from J; junction bases left unmatched: 11. This CDR3 has 17 residues. CDR1 and CDR2 (germline): SGHVS, FQNEAQ. The CDR3 is CASSTPGTGTLNYGYTF. The CDR3 DNA is TGTGCCAGCAGCACCCCCGGGACAGGGACCCTTAACTATGGCTACACCTTC.

This clonotype came up many times. This chain connects TRBV11-3 to TRBJ2-2; possibly TRBD1 or TRBD2 for D (5 bases each). V dropped 5 bases and J dropped 2 bases, with 21 bases sitting between them. The CDR3 sequence is 18 residues long. Looked up from germline, CDR1 is SGHNT and CDR2 is YENEEA. In nucleotides, the CDR3 is TGTGCCAGCAGCCCTTGGCCCTACTCGGGGCGCAACACCGGGGAGCTGTTTTTT. This encodes CASSPWPYSGRNTGELFF.